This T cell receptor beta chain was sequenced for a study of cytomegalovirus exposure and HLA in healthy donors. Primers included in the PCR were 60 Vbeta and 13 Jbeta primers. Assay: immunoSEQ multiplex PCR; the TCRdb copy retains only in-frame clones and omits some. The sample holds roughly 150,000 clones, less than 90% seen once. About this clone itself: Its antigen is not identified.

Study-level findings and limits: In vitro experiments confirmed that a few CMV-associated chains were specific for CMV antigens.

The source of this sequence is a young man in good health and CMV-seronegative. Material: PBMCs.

CDR3 sequence reads: CASSAVTGGHGGELFF. CDR3 sequence (DNA): TGTGCCAGCAGTGCCGTGACAGGGGGTCACGGCGGGGAGCTGTTTTTT. This chain joins TRBV6-1 and TRBJ2-2, with 9 bases that match TRBD1. Unmatched junction bases numbered 10, after V lost 4 bases and J lost 7 bases. Germline V lookup: CDR1 MNHNS, CDR2 SASEGT. There are 16 residues in the CDR3.